This is a list of T cell receptor beta chains from one sample in a study of blood T cell repertoires in COVID-19. Assay used: immunoSEQ multiplex PCR; TCRdb lists only in-frame clones, some missing. The table has 53,000 or so clones, 90% to 95% seen once; the top ten hold about 3.4%. Source material: peripheral blood. The source is a human donor in a cohort sampled during active COVID-19. CDR3s include the opening cysteine and the closing phenylalanine or tryptophan.

TRBJ2-5 TRBV6-2/TRBV6-3 CASSKFRGAETQYF
TRBJ2-2 TRBV24-1 CATSDHREWRELFF
TRBJ2-1 TRBV19 CASSIRSSGRHEQFF
TRBJ2-2 TRBV6-5 CASSYGVRGIAGELFF
TRBJ2-2 TRBV21-1 CASSRGTGGANTGELFF
TRBJ1-1 TRBV28 CASRVPGHLNTEAFF
TRBJ2-3 TRBV5-1 CASKKSGQSTDTQYF
TRBJ1-1 TRBV6-5 CASSSEGLYTEAFF
TRBJ1-2 TRBV4-1 CASSPPGVGDGYTF
TRBJ1-4 TRBV9 CASSVGQGSEKLFF
TRBJ2-3 TRBV27 CASSPIRQGSTDTQYF
TRBJ1-2 TRBV2 CASRTEGQGDGYTF
TRBJ1-4 TRBV2 CASKITDREKLFF
TRBJ2-3 TRBV5-4 CASSQRDRSSTDTQYF
TRBJ1-6 TRBV6-5 CASSRGTEDSPLHF